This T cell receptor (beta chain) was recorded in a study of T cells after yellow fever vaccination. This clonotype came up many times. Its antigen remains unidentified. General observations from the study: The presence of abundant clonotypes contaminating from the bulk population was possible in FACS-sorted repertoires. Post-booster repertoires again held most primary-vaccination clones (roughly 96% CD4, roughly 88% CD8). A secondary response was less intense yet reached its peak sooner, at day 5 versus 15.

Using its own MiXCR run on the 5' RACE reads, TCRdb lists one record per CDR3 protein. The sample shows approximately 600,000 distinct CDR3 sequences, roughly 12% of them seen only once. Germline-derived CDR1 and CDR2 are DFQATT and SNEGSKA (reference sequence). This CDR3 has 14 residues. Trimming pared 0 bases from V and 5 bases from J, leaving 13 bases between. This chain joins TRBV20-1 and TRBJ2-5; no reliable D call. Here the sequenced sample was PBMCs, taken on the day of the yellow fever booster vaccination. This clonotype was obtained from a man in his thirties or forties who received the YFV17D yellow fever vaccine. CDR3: CSARDETSQETQYF. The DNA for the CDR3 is TGCAGTGCTAGAGATGAGACGTCTCAGGAGACCCAGTACTTC.